The next 26 T cell receptor beta chains were all read from a single sample in a study of shared clonotypes between healthy human individuals. Data came from immunoSEQ multiplex PCR; TCRdb stores just in-frame clones and leaves some out. Of about a million clones listed, roughly 80% are singletons. Material for sequencing was memory CD4+ T cells sorted from blood. This sample's subset: CD45RA-negative fraction. The source is a man aged 18-30 years in good health.

The chain has TRBV4-1 and TRBJ2-7; D unclear. Trimming shortened V by 3 bases and J by 5 bases, and 8 bases separated the two germline ends. CDR1 is MGHRA, CDR2 YSYEKL, per germline. The CDR3 consists of 12 residues. CDR3 loop: CASSHVLDEQYF. The CDR3 bases are TGCGCCAGCAGCCATGTTCTAGACGAGCAGTACTTC.

A single count supports this clone. A much bigger clone sits one base away, suggesting this may be a read error. Other DNA sequences within the sample encode an identical CDR3. The chain combines TRBV18 with TRBJ1-1, with D uncertain. V was pared by 3 bases and J by 0 bases, with 5 bases between. CDR3 length equals 13 residues. Germline V gene sequence: CDR1 KGHSH, CDR2 LQKENI. Here the CDR3 DNA reads TGTGCCAGCTCACCTAGCCTGAACACTGAAGCTTTCTTT. Its protein product is CASSPSLNTEAFF.

J is TRBJ2-3 and V is TRBV4-3, with 10 bases that match TRBD2. This CDR3 spans 15 amino acids. Per the germline V gene, CDR1 is LGHNA and CDR2 is YSLEER. V dropped 5 bases and J dropped 6; count of bases not matched to a gene: 8. This CDR3 is CASSSQAGGGDTQYF. DNA for the CDR3: TGCGCCAGCAGCTCCCAAGCGGGAGGGGGGGATACGCAGTATTTT.

The chain couples TRBV2 to TRBJ2-5, with TRBD2 as a possible D gene (7 bases). Germline CDR1 and CDR2: SNHLY and FYNNEI. The CDR3 contains 14 residues. The V end was cut by 7 bases, the J end by 5 bases, with 17 bases between. The CDR3 reads CASKVGGLRETQYF. CDR3 bases: TGTGCCAGCAAAGTGGGGGGGCTTCGTGAGACCCAGTACTTC.

The V gene is TRBV9, the J gene TRBJ2-5, with 7 bases that match TRBD1. The length of the CDR3 is 14 residues. V lost 2 bases and J lost 5; bases outside the gene matches: 6. From germline, CDR1 is SGDLS and CDR2 YYNGEE. CDR3 nucleotides: TGTGCCAGCAGCGTGCTCGACAGGGCGGAGACCCAGTACTTC. Residues: CASSVLDRAETQYF. The full variable domain, completed using reference TRBV9 and TRBJ2-5, is DSGVTQTPKHLITATGQRVTLRCSPRSGDLSVYWYQQSLDQGLQFLIQYYNGEERAKGNILERFSAQQFPDLHSELNLSSLELGDSALYFCASSVLDRAETQYFGPGTRLLVL.

Here the CDR3 reads CSATDGYEQYF. The CDR3 region has the DNA TGCAGTGCCACCGACGGTTACGAGCAGTACTTC. The V call is TRBV20-1, the J call TRBJ2-7, with D uncertain. The CDR3 consists of 11 residues. With 6 bases removed from V and 4 bases from J, the gap between germline ends came to 10 bases. Germline V lookup: CDR1 DFQATT, CDR2 SNEGSKA (reference sequence).

This chain links TRBV27 with TRBJ1-6; 7 bases align to TRBD1. V shed 7 bases, J shed 9 bases, and the junction held 9 bases outside the gene matches. The CDR3 covers 14 residues. Germline CDR1 is MNHEY and CDR2 is SMNVEV (reference sequence). CDR3 amino acids: CASTARQGGSPLHF. Here the CDR3 DNA reads TGTGCCAGCACGGCGAGGCAGGGGGGTTCACCCCTCCACTTT.

In the case of this clone: A much larger clone is a single base away; this may be a read error. This sample includes further DNA sequences coding for the same CDR3. The rearrangement uses TRBV18 and TRBJ2-5; D not certain. Trimming pared 5 bases from V and 2 bases from J, leaving 3 bases between. This CDR3 contains 11 residues. Germline assignment: CDR1 KGHSH and CDR2 LQKENI. Written as DNA, the CDR3 is TGTGCCAGCTCATCTCAAGAGACCCAGTACTTC. Protein sequence: CASSSQETQYF.

The chain joins TRBV6-6 to TRBJ2-7, with D unclear. The germline V gene encodes CDR1 MNHNY and CDR2 SVGAGI (reference sequence). There are 13 residues in the CDR3. The V end was cut by 6 bases, the J end by 7 bases, with 16 bases between. The CDR3 DNA is TGTGCCAGCAGCAGACCGACGGTTGAAGAGCAGTACTTC. Amino acids: CASSRPTVEEQYF.

The J gene is TRBJ2-3, the V gene TRBV7-2; 8 nucleotides match TRBD2. V trimming: 2 bases; J trimming: 3 bases; junction bases outside the gene matches: 4. Germline CDR1 reads SGHTA; CDR2 reads FQGNSA. The CDR3 loop spans 15 amino acids. The CDR3 DNA reads as TGTGCCAGCAGCTTACAAACGGGAGGGACAGATACGCAGTATTTT. It yields the protein CASSLQTGGTDTQYF.

The genes are TRBV4-2 and TRBJ1-5, with no clear D. The germline V gene has CDR1 LGHNA and CDR2 YNFKEQ. Trimming stripped 1 base from V and 1 base from J, with 8 bases between. The CDR3 extends over 15 amino acids. The CDR3 sequence: CASSQGGGSNQPQHF. The CDR3 coding sequence is TGTGCCAGCAGCCAAGGGGGAGGAAGCAATCAGCCCCAGCATTTT.

This clone turned up a few times. The rearrangement joins TRBV18 to TRBJ1-5; D gene uncertain. Between the trimmed V and J ends, which lost 6 bases and 3 bases, there was a span of 6 bases. CDR1 and CDR2 (germline): KGHSH, LQKENI. The CDR3 runs to 12 residues. CDR3 residues: CASSQTNQPQHF. The CDR3 bases are TGTGCCAGCTCCCAGACCAATCAGCCCCAGCATTTT.

V and J are TRBV10-1 and TRBJ2-1, with 7 nucleotides matching TRBD2. From germline, CDR1 is WNHNN and CDR2 SYGVQD (reference sequence). This CDR3 has 13 amino acids. With 8 bases clipped from V and 6 bases from J, the junction kept 7 bases outside the gene matches. CDR3 amino acids: CASGGLEGNEQFF. The CDR3 DNA reads as TGCGCCAGCGGAGGACTAGAGGGCAATGAGCAGTTCTTC.

This clone was picked up one time. The chain recombines TRBV11-1 with TRBJ2-2, with D perhaps matching TRBD1 (6 bases). The germline V gene encodes CDR1 SGHAT and CDR2 FQDESV (reference sequence). The V and J ends lost 3 bases and 1 base respectively, with 9 bases between them. The CDR3 is 15 residues long. CDR3 sequence (DNA): TGTGCCAGCAGCTTTCTACAGGGGAACACCGGGGAGCTGTTTTTT. Translated, it gives CASSFLQGNTGELFF.

About this clone itself: Other DNA sequences of this sample code for an identical CDR3. V gene TRBV28 combines with J gene TRBJ1-2; D gene uncertain. Trimming pared 2 bases from V and 0 bases from J, leaving 4 bases between. CDR3 length: 13 residues. Per the germline V gene, CDR1 is MDHEN and CDR2 is SYDVKM. The CDR3 DNA follows: TGTGCCAGCAGTTTAGGCTCTAACTATGGCTACACCTTC. Its protein product is CASSLGSNYGYTF.

The chain employs TRBV29-1 and TRBJ2-5, with D perhaps TRBD1 or TRBD2 (5 bases each). The CDR3 runs to 11 residues. Germline CDR1 is SQVTM and CDR2 is ANQGSEA. With 7 bases removed from V and 1 base from J, the gap between germline ends came to 7 bases. CDR3 in DNA: TGCAGCGCGGGACCCCAAGAGACCCAGTACTTC. Residues: CSAGPQETQYF.

V and J are TRBV7-9 and TRBJ1-5; D not certain. The CDR3 totals 15 residues. Trimming removed 4 bases from V and 2 bases from J, with 12 bases in between. CDR1 SEHNR and CDR2 FQNEAQ come from the germline V gene (reference sequence). The CDR3, as DNA: TGTGCCAGCAGCTCCGGGAATTTGGGCAATCAGCCCCAGCATTTT. Amino acid sequence: CASSSGNLGNQPQHF.

This rearrangement joins TRBV5-1 to TRBJ2-2; no definite D call. Trimming cost V 4 bases and J 5 bases, with 9 bases left between them. This CDR3 comprises 13 residues. In germline, CDR1 is SGHRS, CDR2 YFSETQ. CDR3: CASSEYLTGELFF. The DNA of the CDR3 is TGCGCCAGCAGCGAATATCTGACCGGGGAGCTGTTTTTT.

The chain joins TRBV29-1 to TRBJ1-2, with TRBD1 as a possible D gene (6 bases). The CDR3 spans 13 residues. Germline assignment: CDR1 SQVTM and CDR2 ANQGSEA. V lost 4 bases, J lost 3 bases, and 12 bases lay in between. CDR3: CSVASGDYYGYTF. In nucleotides, the CDR3 is TGCAGCGTTGCTTCAGGGGACTACTATGGCTACACCTTC.

The genes are TRBV2 and TRBJ2-1; D perhaps matches TRBD2 (5 bases). There are 14 residues in the CDR3. Germline V gene data show CDR1 as SNHLY and CDR2 as FYNNEI. V was pared by 3 bases and J by 10 bases, with 16 bases between. The CDR3 region is CASSESSVPREQFF. The CDR3 DNA sequence: TGTGCCAGCAGTGAGAGTAGCGTCCCACGAGAGCAGTTCTTC.

V and J are TRBV5-5 and TRBJ2-7; weak D call: TRBD1 (6 bases). The CDR3 consists of 14 residues. Trimming pared 3 bases from V and 6 bases from J, leaving 16 bases between. Germline CDR1 reads SGHKS; CDR2 reads YYEKEE (reference sequence). CDR3 sequence (DNA): TGTGCCAGCAGCTCCACGCGCAGGGGTTTCGAGCAGTACTTC. Residues: CASSSTRRGFEQYF.

The chain links TRBV30 to TRBJ2-1, with TRBD2 identical over 15 bases. The CDR3 is 16 residues long. Germline V gene data show CDR1 as GTSNPN and CDR2 as SVGIG (reference sequence). Trimming cost V 1 base and J 9 bases; bases outside gene matches: 7. The chain's CDR3 is CAWSAPGLAGGSEQFF. The CDR3 region has the DNA TGTGCCTGGAGTGCTCCGGGACTAGCGGGAGGTAGTGAGCAGTTCTTC.

The J gene is TRBJ2-5, the V gene TRBV9, with D perhaps matching TRBD2 (6 bases). There are 13 residues in the CDR3. Germline CDR1 SGDLS, CDR2 YYNGEE. V was pared by 4 bases and J by 4 bases, with 11 bases between. This chain's CDR3 is CASSTPGGETQYF. Here the CDR3 DNA reads TGTGCCAGCAGCACCCCCGGGGGAGAGACCCAGTACTTC.

The J gene is TRBJ2-5, the V gene TRBV9, with a possible D match to TRBD2 (6 bases). This CDR3 region has 16 residues. V was trimmed by 0 bases and J by 2 bases, leaving 14 bases between them. Germline V gene data show CDR1 as SGDLS and CDR2 as YYNGEE. CDR3 residues: CASSVGVAEAQETQYF. CDR3 DNA sequence: TGTGCCAGCAGCGTAGGGGTAGCGGAGGCACAAGAGACCCAGTACTTC.

A remark on this clone: In the same sample, other DNA sequences code for this CDR3. The chain has TRBV11-2 and TRBJ2-7, with a possible D match to TRBD1 (6 bases). With 1 base removed from V and 1 base from J, the gap between germline ends came to 8 bases. This CDR3 contains 14 residues. Germline CDR1 is SGHAT and CDR2 is FQNNGV. The CDR3 loop is CASSLGQVSYEQYF. The CDR3 region has the DNA TGTGCCAGCAGCTTAGGACAGGTATCCTACGAGCAGTACTTC.

J is TRBJ1-4 and V is TRBV7-2; TRBD1 aligns across 8 bases. From germline, CDR1 is SGHTA and CDR2 FQGNSA. Trimming took 5 bases from V and 7 from J; bases not matched to a gene: 9. The CDR3 covers 15 residues. Here the CDR3 DNA reads TGTGCCAGCAGCGTGTCGGACAGGGTGACTGAAAAACTGTTTTTT. This codes for CASSVSDRVTEKLFF.